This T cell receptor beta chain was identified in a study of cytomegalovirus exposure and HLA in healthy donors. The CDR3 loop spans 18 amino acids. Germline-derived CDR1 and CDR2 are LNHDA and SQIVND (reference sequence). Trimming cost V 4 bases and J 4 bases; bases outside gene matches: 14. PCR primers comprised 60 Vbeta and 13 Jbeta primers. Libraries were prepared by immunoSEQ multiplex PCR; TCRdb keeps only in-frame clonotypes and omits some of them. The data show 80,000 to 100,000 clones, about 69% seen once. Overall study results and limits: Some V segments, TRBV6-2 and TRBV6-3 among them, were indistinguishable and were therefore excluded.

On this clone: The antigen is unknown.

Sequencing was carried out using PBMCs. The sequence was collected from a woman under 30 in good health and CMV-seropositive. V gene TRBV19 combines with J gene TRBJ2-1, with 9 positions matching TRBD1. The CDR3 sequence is CASSKTGGTGITYNEQFF. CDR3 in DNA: TGTGCCAGTAGTAAGACAGGAGGGACAGGGATTACGTACAATGAGCAGTTCTTC. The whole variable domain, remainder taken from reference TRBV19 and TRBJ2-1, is DGGITQSPKYLFRKEGQNVTLSCEQNLNHDAMYWYRQDPGQGLRLIYYSQIVNDFQKGDIAEGYSVSREKKESFPLTVTSAQKNPTAFYLCASSKTGGTGITYNEQFFGPGTRLTVL.